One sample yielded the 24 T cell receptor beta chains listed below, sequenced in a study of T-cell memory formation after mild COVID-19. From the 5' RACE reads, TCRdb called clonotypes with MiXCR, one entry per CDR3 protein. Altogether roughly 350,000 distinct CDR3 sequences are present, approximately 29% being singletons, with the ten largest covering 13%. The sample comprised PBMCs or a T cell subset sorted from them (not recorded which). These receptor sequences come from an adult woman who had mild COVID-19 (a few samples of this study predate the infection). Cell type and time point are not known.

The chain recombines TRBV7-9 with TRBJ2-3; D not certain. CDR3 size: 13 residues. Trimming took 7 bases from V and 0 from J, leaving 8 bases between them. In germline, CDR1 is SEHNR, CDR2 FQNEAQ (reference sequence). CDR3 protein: CASTRPSTDTQYF. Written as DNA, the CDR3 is TGTGCCAGCACCCGTCCTAGCACAGATACGCAGTATTTT.

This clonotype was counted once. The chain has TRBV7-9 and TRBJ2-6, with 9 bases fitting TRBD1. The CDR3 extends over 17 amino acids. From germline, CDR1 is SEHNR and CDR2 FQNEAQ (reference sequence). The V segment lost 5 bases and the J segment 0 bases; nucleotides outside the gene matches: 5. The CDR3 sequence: CASSQGQGSSGANVLTF. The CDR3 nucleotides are TGTGCCAGCAGCCAAGGACAGGGGAGCTCTGGGGCCAACGTCCTGACTTTC.

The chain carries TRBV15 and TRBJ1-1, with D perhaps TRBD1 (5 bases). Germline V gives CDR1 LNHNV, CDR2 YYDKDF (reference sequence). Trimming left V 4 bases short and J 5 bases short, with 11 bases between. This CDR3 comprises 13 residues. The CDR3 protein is CATSTSGTTEAFF. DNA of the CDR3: TGTGCCACCAGCACAAGTGGGACTACTGAAGCTTTCTTT.

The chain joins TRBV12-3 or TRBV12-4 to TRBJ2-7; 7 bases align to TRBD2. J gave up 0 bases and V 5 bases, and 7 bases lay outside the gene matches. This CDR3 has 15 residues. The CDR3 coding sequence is TGTGCCAGCAGTCCAAATAGCGGGTTCTCCTACGAGCAGTACTTC. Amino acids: CASSPNSGFSYEQYF.

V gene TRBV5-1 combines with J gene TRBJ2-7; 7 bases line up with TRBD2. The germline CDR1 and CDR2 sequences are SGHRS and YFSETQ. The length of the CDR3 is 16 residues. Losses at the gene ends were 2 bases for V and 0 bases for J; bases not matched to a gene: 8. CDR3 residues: CASSFPRGDLSYEQYF. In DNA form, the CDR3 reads TGCGCCAGCAGCTTTCCTCGGGGGGACCTCTCCTACGAGCAGTACTTC.

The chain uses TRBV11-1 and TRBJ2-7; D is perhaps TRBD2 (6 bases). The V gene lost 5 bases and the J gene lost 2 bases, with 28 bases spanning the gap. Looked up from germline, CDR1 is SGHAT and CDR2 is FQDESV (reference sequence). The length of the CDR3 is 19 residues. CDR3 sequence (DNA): TGTGCCAGCAGCACCCTGGGGAGGCCCGACGGAACAAAGACCTACGAGCAGTACTTC. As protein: CASSTLGRPDGTKTYEQYF.

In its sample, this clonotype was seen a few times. The CDR3 DNA sequence: TGTGCCAGAGAGTGGGCGCGCGAAGAGACCCAGTACTTC. It yields the protein CAREWAREETQYF. The chain couples TRBV12-3 or TRBV12-4 to TRBJ2-5; no reliable D call. This CDR3 contains 13 residues. The ends were cut back, 9 bases at V and 3 bases at J, with 14 bases in the middle.

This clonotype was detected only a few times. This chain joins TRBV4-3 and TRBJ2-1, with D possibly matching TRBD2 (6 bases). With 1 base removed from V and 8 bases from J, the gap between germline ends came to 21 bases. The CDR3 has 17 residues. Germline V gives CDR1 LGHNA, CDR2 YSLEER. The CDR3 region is CASSQGSWTIGEDEQFF. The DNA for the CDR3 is TGCGCCAGCAGCCAAGGCTCTTGGACCATCGGGGAGGATGAGCAGTTCTTC.

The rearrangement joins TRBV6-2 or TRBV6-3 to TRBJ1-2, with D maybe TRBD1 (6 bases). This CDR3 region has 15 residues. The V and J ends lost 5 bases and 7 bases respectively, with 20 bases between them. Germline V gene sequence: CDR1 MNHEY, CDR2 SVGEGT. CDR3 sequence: CASSALTGVLVGYTF. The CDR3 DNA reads TGTGCCAGCAGTGCCTTGACAGGCGTATTGGTTGGCTACACCTTC.

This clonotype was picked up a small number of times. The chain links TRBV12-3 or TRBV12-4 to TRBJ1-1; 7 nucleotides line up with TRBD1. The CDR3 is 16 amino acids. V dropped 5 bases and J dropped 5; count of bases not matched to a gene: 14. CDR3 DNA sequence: TGTGCCAGCAGTCCCCCGGGGCAGGGGGAAGGGACTGAAGCTTTCTTT. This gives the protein CASSPPGQGEGTEAFF.

The chain's CDR3 is CASRAGQNTGELFF. The CDR3 coding sequence is TGTGCCAGCAGGGCCGGACAGAACACCGGGGAGCTGTTTTTT. This sequence joins TRBV12-3 or TRBV12-4 and TRBJ2-2; a possible D gene is TRBD1 (5 bases). This CDR3 contains 14 residues. V was cut by 6 bases and J by 1 base, with 9 bases left in between.

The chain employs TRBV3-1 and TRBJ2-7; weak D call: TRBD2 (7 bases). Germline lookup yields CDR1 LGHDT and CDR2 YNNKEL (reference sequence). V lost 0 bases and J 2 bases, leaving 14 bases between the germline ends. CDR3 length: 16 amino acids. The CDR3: CASSQEEGGLPYEQYF. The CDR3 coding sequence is TGTGCCAGCAGCCAAGAGGAGGGGGGGCTGCCCTACGAGCAGTACTTC.

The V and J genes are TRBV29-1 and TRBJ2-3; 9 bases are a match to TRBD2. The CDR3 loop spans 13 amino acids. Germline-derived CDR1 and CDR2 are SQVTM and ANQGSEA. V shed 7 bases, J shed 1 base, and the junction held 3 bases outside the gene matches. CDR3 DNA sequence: TGCAGCGGGTTAGCGGGGGGCACAGATACGCAGTATTTT. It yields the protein CSGLAGGTDTQYF.

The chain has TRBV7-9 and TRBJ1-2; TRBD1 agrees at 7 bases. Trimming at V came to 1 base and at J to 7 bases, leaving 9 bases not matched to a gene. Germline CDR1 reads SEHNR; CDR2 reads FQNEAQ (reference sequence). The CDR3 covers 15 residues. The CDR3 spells CASSLVGGVWRGYTF. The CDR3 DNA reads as TGTGCCAGCAGCTTAGTAGGGGGCGTCTGGCGTGGCTACACCTTC.

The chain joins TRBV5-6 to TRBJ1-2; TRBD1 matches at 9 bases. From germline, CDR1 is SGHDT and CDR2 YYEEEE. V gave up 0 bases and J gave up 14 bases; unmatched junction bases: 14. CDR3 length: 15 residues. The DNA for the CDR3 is TGTGCCAGCAGCTTGGCCATGACAGGGGGGAGTTTGGGGACCTTC. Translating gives CASSLAMTGGSLGTF.

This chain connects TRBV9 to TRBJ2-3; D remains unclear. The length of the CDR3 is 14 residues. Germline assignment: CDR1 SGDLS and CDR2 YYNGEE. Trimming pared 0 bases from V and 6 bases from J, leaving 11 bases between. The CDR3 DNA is TGTGCCAGCAGCGTAGCATTCCAGACTGATACGCAGTATTTT. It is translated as CASSVAFQTDTQYF.

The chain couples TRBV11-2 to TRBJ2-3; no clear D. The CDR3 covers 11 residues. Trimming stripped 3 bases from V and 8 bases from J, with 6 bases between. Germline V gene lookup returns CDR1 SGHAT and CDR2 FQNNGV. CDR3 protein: CASSLRITQYF. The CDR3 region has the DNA TGTGCCAGCAGCTTGAGGATTACGCAGTATTTT.

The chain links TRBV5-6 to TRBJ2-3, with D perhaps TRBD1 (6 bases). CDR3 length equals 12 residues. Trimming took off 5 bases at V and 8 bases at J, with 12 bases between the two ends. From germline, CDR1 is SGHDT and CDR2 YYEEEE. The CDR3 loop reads CASSSGTSTQYF. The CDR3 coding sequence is TGTGCCAGCAGTTCCGGGACAAGTACGCAGTATTTT.

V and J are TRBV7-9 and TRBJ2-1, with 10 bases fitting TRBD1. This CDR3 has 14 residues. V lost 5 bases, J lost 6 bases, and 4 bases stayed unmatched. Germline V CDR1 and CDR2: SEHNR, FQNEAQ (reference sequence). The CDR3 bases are TGTGCCAGCAGCATTGGACAGGGGGTCAATGAGCAGTTCTTC. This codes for CASSIGQGVNEQFF.

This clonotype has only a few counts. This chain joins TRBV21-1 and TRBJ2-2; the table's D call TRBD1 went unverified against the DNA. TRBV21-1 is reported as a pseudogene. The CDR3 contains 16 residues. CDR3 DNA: TGTGCCAGCAGCAAAGAGGGGGGAACGAACACCGGGGAGCTGTTTTTT. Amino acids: CASSKEGGTNTGELFF.

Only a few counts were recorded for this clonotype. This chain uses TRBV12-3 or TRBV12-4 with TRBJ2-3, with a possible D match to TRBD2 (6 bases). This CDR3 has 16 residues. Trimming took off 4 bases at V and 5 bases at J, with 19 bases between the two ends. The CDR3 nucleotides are TGTGCCAGCAGTTGGAGACTAGTTCAGGGCGGAGATACGCAGTATTTT. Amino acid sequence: CASSWRLVQGGDTQYF.

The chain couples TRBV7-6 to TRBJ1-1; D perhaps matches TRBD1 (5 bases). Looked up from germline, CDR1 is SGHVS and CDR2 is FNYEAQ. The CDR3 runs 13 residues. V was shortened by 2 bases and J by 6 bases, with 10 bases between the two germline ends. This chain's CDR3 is CASSLQGSAEAFF. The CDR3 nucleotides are TGTGCCAGCAGCTTACAGGGTTCCGCTGAAGCTTTCTTT.

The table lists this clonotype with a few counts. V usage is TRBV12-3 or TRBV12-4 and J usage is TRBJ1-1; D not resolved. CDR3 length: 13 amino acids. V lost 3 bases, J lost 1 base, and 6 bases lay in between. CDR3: CASSFQWNTEAFF. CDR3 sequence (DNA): TGTGCCAGCAGTTTCCAATGGAACACTGAAGCTTTCTTT.

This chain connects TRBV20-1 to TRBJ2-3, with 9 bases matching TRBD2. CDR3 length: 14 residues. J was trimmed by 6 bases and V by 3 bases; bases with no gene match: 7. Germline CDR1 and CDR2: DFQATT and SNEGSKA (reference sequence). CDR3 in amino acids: CSARGLAFADTQYF. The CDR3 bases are TGCAGTGCTAGGGGACTAGCTTTCGCGGATACGCAGTATTTT.